Below, 23 T cell receptor beta chains from the same sample are listed, as sequenced in a study of cytomegalovirus exposure and HLA in healthy donors. Vbeta (60) and Jbeta (13) primers were used in the PCR. Clones were sequenced by immunoSEQ multiplex PCR, and TCRdb holds only the in-frame ones, with some missing. The sample holds 110,000 to 150,000 clones; approximately 9% are singletons and the top ten take about 1.7%. The sample taken for sequencing was PBMCs. The receptors were gathered from a male donor in good health and CMV-seronegative.

This clone was observed a few times. The J gene is TRBJ1-5, the V gene TRBV6-5; TRBD1 might be the D (6 bases). The V end lost 6 bases, the J end lost 6 bases, and 18 bases lay between the germline ends. The CDR3 runs to 15 residues. CDR1 and CDR2 (germline): MNHEY, SVGAGI. CDR3 sequence reads: CASSPLQGMGQPQHF. Written as DNA, the CDR3 is TGTGCCAGCAGCCCCCTCCAGGGGATGGGTCAGCCCCAGCATTTT.

The chain recombines TRBV7-3 with TRBJ2-5; no firm D call. The V gene lost 5 bases and the J gene lost 5 bases, with 9 bases spanning the gap. Germline V gene lookup returns CDR1 SGHTA and CDR2 FQGTGA. The CDR3 is 12 residues long. CDR3 protein: CASSMAGETQYF. Written as DNA, the CDR3 is TGTGCCAGCAGCATGGCCGGGGAGACCCAGTACTTC.

This clone was observed a few times. The V and J genes are TRBV19 and TRBJ1-5, with TRBD1 as a possible D gene (5 bases). Trimming pared 5 bases from V and 7 bases from J, leaving 12 bases between. The CDR3 loop spans 13 amino acids. Germline CDR1 is LNHDA and CDR2 is SQIVND (reference sequence). In DNA, the CDR3 is TGTGCCAGTAGTTTCCGGGGGGGACAGCCCCAGCATTTT. It specifies CASSFRGGQPQHF.

V gene TRBV5-1 combines with J gene TRBJ1-5; D is ambiguous. The germline V gene has CDR1 SGHRS and CDR2 YFSETQ. The CDR3 totals 13 residues. Trimming took 3 bases from V and 0 from J, leaving 4 bases between them. The CDR3, as DNA: TGCGCCAGCAGCTGTCATAGCAATCAGCCCCAGCATTTT. Translating it yields CASSCHSNQPQHF.

In its sample, this clone was seen a few times. This sequence joins TRBV29-1 and TRBJ2-1; 12 bases fit TRBD2. Trimming took 5 bases from V and 7 from J; bases not matched to a gene: 6. Looked up from germline, CDR1 is SQVTM and CDR2 is ANQGSEA. This CDR3 contains 14 residues. CDR3 bases: TGCAGCGTTTCCCGACTAGCGGGAGTTAATGAGCAGTTCTTC. Amino acid sequence: CSVSRLAGVNEQFF.

V and J are TRBV2 and TRBJ2-7; D may be TRBD2 (6 bases). The germline V gene encodes CDR1 SNHLY and CDR2 FYNNEI. This CDR3 is 15 amino acids long. V dropped 0 bases and J dropped 4 bases, with 13 bases sitting between them. This CDR3 is CASSEATGLMYEQYF. The CDR3 DNA follows: TGTGCCAGCAGTGAAGCTACAGGACTAATGTACGAGCAGTACTTC. The full variable domain, its missing parts supplied by reference TRBV2 and TRBJ2-7, is EPEVTQTPSHQVTQMGQEVILRCVPISNHLYFYWYRQILGQKVEFLVSFYNNEISEKSEIFDDQFSVERPDGSNFTLKIRSTKLEDSAMYFCASSEATGLMYEQYFGPGTRLTVT.

The chain is built from TRBV28 and TRBJ1-1; no clear D. CDR3 length equals 14 residues. The germline gives CDR1 MDHEN, CDR2 SYDVKM. V gave up 3 bases and J gave up 4 bases, with 12 bases separating them. The CDR3: CASSFGEASTEAFF. The DNA for the CDR3 is TGTGCCAGCAGTTTTGGGGAGGCTTCCACTGAAGCTTTCTTT.

This chain uses TRBV5-1 with TRBJ2-7, with D perhaps TRBD1 (6 bases). Germline CDR1 is SGHRS and CDR2 is YFSETQ. V was pared by 4 bases and J by 6 bases, with 20 bases between. CDR3 size: 15 residues. The CDR3 region has the DNA TGCGCCAGCAGCCCCCCCGGCAGGGGAAATGGCGAGCAGTACTTC. It translates to CASSPPGRGNGEQYF. The full variable domain, its missing parts supplied by reference TRBV5-1 and TRBJ2-7, is KAGVTQTPRYLIKTRGQQVTLSCSPISGHRSVSWYQQTPGQGLQFLFEYFSETQRNKGNFPGRFSGRQFSNSRSEMNVSTLELGDSALYLCASSPPGRGNGEQYFGPGTRLTVT.

In this sample, this clone turned up a few times. The V and J genes are TRBV6-1 and TRBJ1-1, with D perhaps matching TRBD1 (6 bases). The germline CDR1 and CDR2 sequences are MNHNS and SASEGT. The CDR3 spans 13 residues. Trimming stripped 6 bases from V and 3 bases from J, with 11 bases between. The CDR3 DNA sequence: TGTGCCAGCAGAGTTGACAGGTACACTGAAGCTTTCTTT. Residues: CASRVDRYTEAFF.

The chain combines TRBV27 with TRBJ2-1, with 8 bases that match TRBD1. The CDR3 covers 14 residues. Germline loops: CDR1 MNHEY, CDR2 SMNVEV (reference sequence). V lost 5 bases, J lost 8 bases, and 8 bases stayed unmatched. The CDR3 sequence: CASSLGQGWYEQFF. In nucleotides, the CDR3 is TGTGCCAGCAGTCTCGGACAGGGTTGGTATGAGCAGTTCTTC.

The table lists this clone with a few counts. The chain recombines TRBV9 with TRBJ1-2; maybe TRBD1 (6 bases). CDR1 is SGDLS, CDR2 YYNGEE, per germline. The CDR3 contains 14 residues. The ends were cut back, 2 bases at V and 4 bases at J, with 12 bases in the middle. DNA of the CDR3: TGTGCCAGCAGCGTGGACAGCATTAGCTATGGCTACACCTTC. Residues: CASSVDSISYGYTF. Supplemented by reference TRBV9 and TRBJ1-2, the full variable domain reads DSGVTQTPKHLITATGQRVTLRCSPRSGDLSVYWYQQSLDQGLQFLIQYYNGEERAKGNILERFSAQQFPDLHSELNLSSLELGDSALYFCASSVDSISYGYTFGSGTRLTVV.

The DNA of the CDR3 is TGCGCCAGCAGCCAAGGGGGGACAGCTAACTATGGCTACACCTTC. As protein: CASSQGGTANYGYTF. The chain has TRBV4-3 and TRBJ1-2; the match to TRBD1 covers 7 bases. The CDR3 runs to 15 residues. CDR1 and CDR2 (germline): LGHNA, YSLEER. J lost 0 bases, V lost 1 base, and 2 bases had no gene match.

This clone appeared a few times. Relative to the germline gene, one junction end is altered; a read error may explain this. The rearrangement joins TRBV6-5 to TRBJ1-5; D is ambiguous. Germline V gives CDR1 MNHEY, CDR2 SVGAGI. CDR3 size: 15 residues. In DNA, the CDR3 is TGTGCCAGCAGTTACTCGAAAAGGAGCAATCAGCCCCAGCACTTT. This translates into CASSYSKRSNQPQHF.

This clone was picked up a small number of times. The chain uses TRBV7-8 and TRBJ1-5; D remains ambiguous. CDR3 length: 15 amino acids. Trimming shortened V by 3 bases and J by 4 bases, and 13 bases separated the two germline ends. In germline, CDR1 is SGHVS, CDR2 FQNEAQ. The CDR3 bases are TGTGCCAGCAGCTTTGAGCTCCCCCCAAATCAGCCCCAGCATTTT. Residues: CASSFELPPNQPQHF.

This rearrangement joins TRBV10-3 to TRBJ1-4; weak D call: TRBD1 (6 bases). Trimming shortened V by 5 bases and J by 3 bases, and 13 bases separated the two germline ends. This CDR3 contains 15 residues. Germline CDR1 reads ENHRY; CDR2 reads SYGVKD. As DNA, the CDR3 is TGTGCCATCAGTTTAGGGGGAAAAGCTAATGAAAAACTGTTTTTT. Protein product: CAISLGGKANEKLFF.

This clone has a handful of counts. Distinct nucleotide sequences in the sample also encode this CDR3. The rearrangement links TRBV18 to TRBJ2-3; 10 bases line up with TRBD1. The V gene end was trimmed by 1 base and the J gene end by 6 bases; junction bases not matched to a gene: 4. The CDR3 runs 15 residues. From germline, CDR1 is KGHSH and CDR2 LQKENI. The CDR3 reads CASSPRDRGTDTQYF. CDR3 nucleotides: TGTGCCAGCTCACCACGGGACAGGGGAACCGATACGCAGTATTTT.

This chain connects TRBV9 to TRBJ2-3, with D possibly TRBD1 on 6 matching bases. Germline assignment: CDR1 SGDLS and CDR2 YYNGEE. Trimming took off 3 bases at V and 2 bases at J, with 19 bases between the two ends. The CDR3 sequence is 17 residues long. In DNA, the CDR3 is TGTGCCAGCAGCGCCTACCCTCACAGGGCGTACACAGATACGCAGTATTTT. Translating gives CASSAYPHRAYTDTQYF.

This clone appeared a few times. V usage is TRBV28 and J usage is TRBJ1-2, with 7 positions matching TRBD1. Germline-derived CDR1 and CDR2 are MDHEN and SYDVKM. This CDR3 region has 12 residues. With V trimmed by 6 bases and J by 4 bases, 2 bases remained unmatched. The CDR3 DNA reads as TGTGCCAGCAGGGCAGGGGGCTATGGCTACACCTTC. Protein: CASRAGGYGYTF.

V and J are TRBV9 and TRBJ2-1, with D possibly TRBD2 on 5 matching bases. CDR1 is SGDLS, CDR2 YYNGEE, per germline. CDR3 size: 12 residues. V dropped 6 bases and J dropped 9 bases, with 13 bases sitting between them. The CDR3 DNA reads as TGTGCCAGCATGGGAGTCGGCCGTGAGCAGTTCTTC. Amino acids: CASMGVGREQFF.

The sample holds a few counts of this clone. The chain couples TRBV5-1 to TRBJ2-2; TRBD2 agrees at 9 bases. J lost 2 bases, V lost 4 bases, and 9 bases had no gene match. Germline CDR1 and CDR2: SGHRS and YFSETQ. The CDR3 runs to 17 residues. CDR3 protein: CASSKVGGGGNTGELFF. The CDR3 bases are TGCGCCAGCAGCAAGGTCGGCGGGGGGGGAAACACCGGGGAGCTGTTTTTT.

V usage is TRBV5-5 and J usage is TRBJ2-4; TRBD1 aligns across 7 bases. CDR1 and CDR2 (germline): SGHKS, YYEKEE (reference sequence). The CDR3 is made up of 14 amino acids. V was pared by 7 bases and J by 8 bases, with 12 bases of the junction left unmatched. CDR3 coding DNA: TGTGCCAGCTGCCAGACAGGGTTTCTGGACATTCAGTACTTC. It specifies CASCQTGFLDIQYF.

This sequence joins TRBV18 and TRBJ2-5; D remains unclear. Trimming took off 2 bases at V and 0 bases at J, with 4 bases between the two ends. Germline CDR1 reads KGHSH; CDR2 reads LQKENI. CDR3 length equals 13 residues. The CDR3 reads CASSPINQETQYF. DNA for the CDR3: TGTGCCAGCTCACCAATAAACCAAGAGACCCAGTACTTC.

This clone has only a few counts. The gene calls are TRBV5-6 and TRBJ2-4; 8 bases are a match to TRBD1. CDR1 SGHDT and CDR2 YYEEEE come from the germline V gene. Trimming at V came to 1 base and at J to 6 bases, leaving 9 bases not matched to a gene. The CDR3 has 16 amino acids. CDR3 bases: TGTGCCAGCAGCTTGTATCCTGGACAGGGAAGAAACATTCAGTACTTC. This gives the protein CASSLYPGQGRNIQYF.